A single sample gave rise to the 20 T cell receptor beta chains below, sequenced in a study of T cell clusters in autoimmune cytopenias. TRB amplification used approximately 270 ng of peripheral blood genomic DNA. TRB was amplified by touch-down multiplex PCR, primer pools A and B combined. TCRdb reprocessed the multiplex PCR reads, with one entry per CDR3 protein and no DNA. This sample contains 8,000 to 8,500 distinct CDR3 sequences. Sequenced input: peripheral blood. The source is a human donor with an autoimmune cytopenia or autoimmune hepatitis (not recorded which).

CDR3 sequence: CASSESSEVVGDTQYF. The rearrangement links TRBV10-1 to TRBJ2-3; TCRdb's assignment of TRBD2 cannot be checked, as there is no DNA. The CDR3 sequence is 16 residues long. The germline CDR1 and CDR2 sequences are WNHNN and SYGVQD (reference sequence).

This clonotype is labeled medium-sized based on frequency. This chain connects TRBV5-4 to TRBJ2-3; the TCRdb call, TRBD2, lacks DNA for checking. This CDR3 comprises 15 residues. The V gene's germline CDR1 is SGHNT and CDR2 YYREEE (reference sequence). The CDR3 protein is CASSPSGAGTDTQYF. Supplemented by reference TRBV5-4 and TRBJ2-3, the full variable domain reads ETGVTQSPTHLIKTRGQQVTLRCSSQSGHNTVSWYQQALGQGPQFIFQYYREEENGRGNFPPRFSGLQFPNYSSELNVNALELDDSALYLCASSPSGAGTDTQYFGPGTRLTVL.

This chain links TRBV10-3 with TRBJ1-5. Germline-derived CDR1 and CDR2 are ENHRY and SYGVKD. The CDR3 contains 13 residues. CDR3 region: CAISYDSNQPQHF.

J is TRBJ2-1 and V is TRBV19; TCRdb names TRBD1, which stays unverified in the absence of DNA. The germline V gene encodes CDR1 LNHDA and CDR2 SQIVND (reference sequence). The CDR3 is 17 amino acids. The CDR3 loop is CASTPLGASSSYNEQFF.

The V and J genes are TRBV20-1 and TRBJ2-1; TCRdb's D call, TRBD2, is unchecked because there is no DNA. Germline V gene data show CDR1 as DFQATT and CDR2 as SNEGSKA (reference sequence). CDR3 length: 16 residues. This CDR3 is CSARDVGAGDYNEQFF.

In terms of frequency, this clonotype is medium-sized. The V gene is TRBV19, the J gene TRBJ2-6; TCRdb proposes TRBD1, but this gene call is untestable without DNA. Germline CDR1 is LNHDA and CDR2 is SQIVND (reference sequence). The CDR3 contains 15 residues. The chain's CDR3 is CASRNRAGGANVLTF.

Judged by frequency, this clonotype is medium-sized. The V gene is TRBV15, the J gene TRBJ2-2; TCRdb's D call of TRBD1 is untestable without DNA. The CDR3 runs to 14 residues. The germline V gene encodes CDR1 LNHNV and CDR2 YYDKDF (reference sequence). The CDR3 protein is CATRPGTVTGELFF.

J is TRBJ2-5 and V is TRBV9; checking the TCRdb D call of TRBD1 is not possible without DNA. Germline lookup yields CDR1 SGDLS and CDR2 YYNGEE. CDR3 length equals 15 residues. CDR3 in amino acids: CASSLGQGIQETQYF.

The chain joins TRBV13 to TRBJ1-6. The CDR3 covers 12 residues. From germline, CDR1 is PRHDT and CDR2 FYEKMQ (reference sequence). Here the CDR3 reads CASSLENSPLHF.

Judged by frequency, this clonotype is medium-sized. The rearrangement joins TRBV30 to TRBJ2-7; the TCRdb call, TRBD1, lacks DNA for checking. There are 13 residues in the CDR3. From germline, CDR1 is GTSNPN and CDR2 SVGIG (reference sequence). CDR3 sequence reads: CAWSVVRGGEQYF.

This clonotype shows up as medium-sized by frequency. The gene calls are TRBV18 and TRBJ2-1; no DNA is available, so the TRBD1 call from TCRdb remains unchecked. Germline CDR1 reads KGHSH; CDR2 reads LQKENI. This CDR3 region has 13 residues. This CDR3 reads CASSRGPQREQFF.

Judged by frequency, this clonotype is medium-sized (0.01 to 0.1%). The chain has TRBV18 and TRBJ2-2. The CDR3 has 13 residues. Looked up from germline, CDR1 is KGHSH and CDR2 is LQKENI. This CDR3 reads CASSQAYTGELFF.

The chain combines TRBV7-9 with TRBJ2-5; TCRdb reports TRBD1, a call that lacks DNA to check it against. CDR1 and CDR2 from the germline V gene are SEHNR and FQNEAQ (reference sequence). The CDR3 loop spans 14 amino acids. This CDR3 reads CASSTTGGQETQYF.

This clonotype is identified as medium-sized from frequency. The chain has TRBV19 and TRBJ2-1; TCRdb selects TRBD2, and the lack of DNA leaves this call unchecked. Germline values: CDR1 LNHDA, CDR2 SQIVND (reference sequence). This CDR3 is built from 16 residues. The CDR3 sequence is CASKMLAGGFRDEQFF.

According to its frequency, this clonotype is medium-sized. This chain joins TRBV19 and TRBJ1-4; the D call from TCRdb, TRBD1, cannot be confirmed without DNA. CDR1 is LNHDA, CDR2 SQIVND, per germline (reference sequence). This CDR3 region has 15 residues. The CDR3 sequence is CASSIAGAANEKLFF.

The rearrangement links TRBV7-2 to TRBJ1-5. Per germline, CDR1 SGHTA and CDR2 FQGNSA. The CDR3 is 14 amino acids. The CDR3 protein is CASSLGDAGQPQHF.

The gene calls are TRBV20-1 and TRBJ2-1; the TCRdb D gene call, TRBD1, has no DNA to confirm it. From germline, CDR1 is DFQATT and CDR2 SNEGSKA (reference sequence). The CDR3 length is 14 residues. CDR3 sequence: CSAHPGQGYNEQFF.

The rearrangement joins TRBV19 to TRBJ1-2; TCRdb outputs TRBD1, but without DNA this stays unchecked. This CDR3 has 14 residues. Germline loops: CDR1 LNHDA, CDR2 SQIVND (reference sequence). Here the CDR3 reads CASHSGTGRSGYTF.

This clonotype shows up as medium-sized by frequency. The rearrangement links TRBV29-1 to TRBJ2-7; TCRdb names TRBD1, which stays unverified in the absence of DNA. The CDR3 is made up of 14 amino acids. CDR1 and CDR2 from the germline V gene are SQVTM and ANQGSEA. The CDR3 reads CSVLRDRVDYEQYF.

This chain's CDR3 is CASSLGLAGSSYEQYF. This rearrangement joins TRBV7-2 to TRBJ2-7. The CDR3 extends over 16 amino acids. CDR1 SGHTA and CDR2 FQGNSA come from the germline V gene.